The rows below give T cell receptor beta chains drawn from one sample of a study of tumor-infiltrating lymphocytes in primary liver carcinoma. One entry per CDR3 protein results from TCRdb running MiXCR on the multiplex PCR reads. The sample gives tens of thousands of distinct CDR3 sequences, roughly 69% of which show up once; 28% is in the top ten. The sample comprised liver tumor tissue from sampling region 4. The receptors were sampled from a middle-aged man with primary liver carcinoma and hepatitis B virus infection. CDR3s include the opening cysteine and the closing phenylalanine or tryptophan. D genes are given only for firm matches. Only part of the rows carry a size: once, few, many, or a class if the clone is expanded.

TRBJ2-4	medium-sized	.	TRBV11-2	TGTGCCAGCAGCTTTCGACTAGAGGGAAGGGCCAAAAACATTCAGTACTTC	CASSFRLEGRAKNIQYF
TRBJ1-1	.	.	TRBV14	TGTGCCAGCGGCCAAGGGGTCTCCCCAGCGACTGTAGCTTTCTTT	CASGQGVSPATVAFF
TRBJ2-2	once	.	TRBV12-3/TRBV12-4	.	CAISLYPGSNTGSCFF
TRBJ2-7	many	TRBD2	TRBV5-1	TGCGCCAGCAGCCCCCCCGGACTAGCGGTTAGCTCCTACGAGCAGTACTTC	CASSPPGLAVSSYEQYF
TRBJ2-7	.	TRBD1	TRBV29-1	TGCAGCGTTCCCCGGGTAGGGGGCTACGAGCAGCATTTC	CSVPRVGGYEQHF
TRBJ2-4	.	TRBD1	TRBV29-1	TGCAGCGTTTTCGGGACAGCCAAAAACATCCAGTACTTC	CSVFGTAKNIQYF
TRBJ2-1	few	.	TRBV29-1	TGCAGCGTTGCCCCCAGGGACTCCTGCAATGAGCAGTTCTTC	CSVAPRDSCNEQFF
TRBJ2-3	.	.	TRBV6-5	TGTGCCAGTTGGGACGGACGCACAGATACGCAGTATTTT	CASWDGRTDTQYF
TRBJ2-1	.	TRBD2	TRBV28	TGTGCCAGCAGTACTTTCGCCGGGAGGGCCACGAGCAATGAGCAGTTCTTC	CASSTFAGRATSNEQFF
TRBJ2-1	.	TRBD1	TRBV10-3	TGTGCCATCAGATCAGGACAGGGGACCTACAATGAGCAGCACTTC	CAIRSGQGTYNEQHF
TRBJ2-7	.	.	TRBV4-1	TGCGCCAGCAGCCCAGACCGGTCGAGCAGACCTTACAAGCAGTACTTC	CASSPDRSSRPYKQYF
TRBJ1-1	.	.	TRBV28	TGTGCCAGTACCCTTGCCTTTGTGGGGGCATGGACTGAAGCTTTCTTT	CASTLAFVGAWTEAFF
TRBJ1-1	.	TRBD1	TRBV2	TGTGCCAGCAGCCGGGGACAGGGAGTCCCTGAAGCTTTCTTT	CASSRGQGVPEAFF
TRBJ1-2	.	TRBD1	TRBV5-5	TGTGCCAGGAGTCCTGGGACAGGGAGTTATGGCTACACCTTC	CARSPGTGSYGYTF
TRBJ2-7	.	.	TRBV4-1	TGCGCCAGCAGCTTAGCTCGGTACAGCATCTACGAGCAGTACTTC	CASSLARYSIYEQYF
TRBJ1-1	.	.	TRBV7-9	TGTGCCAGCACCGCTCAGGGGCTAATGAACACTGAAGCTTTCTTT	CASTAQGLMNTEAFF
TRBJ2-1	.	.	TRBV7-3	TGTGCCAGCAGCTTAATTGGGACGGCTAATCAGTTCTTC	CASSLIGTANQFF
TRBJ2-5	once	.	TRBV10-2	TGCGCCAGCAGCTCAGTCTGGGGGGAGATCCAGTACTTC	CASSSVWGEIQYF
TRBJ2-3	.	.	TRBV11-2	TGTGCCAGCAGCCCCACGATTAGCGGCGGCACAGATACGCAGTATTTT	CASSPTISGGTDTQYF
TRBJ1-5	.	.	TRBV18	TGTGCCAGCTCGTCGACAAACAATCAGCCCCAGCATTTT	CASSSTNNQPQHF
TRBJ2-7	.	TRBD2	TRBV5-1	TGCGCCAGCAGCCTAGCGGGAGGGGGATACGGGCAGTGCTTC	CASSLAGGGYGQCF
TRBJ2-2	.	TRBD2	TRBV11-2	TGTGCCAACAGCTTAGTGGCGCTAGCGGGAACACGGGAGCTGTTTTTC	CANSLVALAGTRELFF
TRBJ2-2	.	.	TRBV6-1	TGTGCCAGCAAGCGCTACTATAACACCGGGGAGCTGCTTTTT	CASKRYYNTGELLF
TRBJ2-7	once	TRBD2	TRBV6-1	TGTGCCAGCATCCTAATAGCGGGCTGGGTCGACGAGCAGTACTTC	CASILIAGWVDEQYF
TRBJ2-2	.	.	TRBV5-1	TGCGCCAGCAGCTTACAGGGAGCCGGGGGACTGTTTTTT	CASSLQGAGGLFF
TRBJ1-2	many	.	TRBV5-5	TGTGCCAGCAGCTTGTTGGGGGCTATCGGCTACACCTTC	CASSLLGAIGYTF
TRBJ2-7	.	.	TRBV12-3/TRBV12-4	TGTGCCAGCAGGTCCACGGGGGAGCGAGAGCAGTACTTC	CASRSTGEREQYF
TRBJ2-1	.	.	TRBV11-2	TGTGCCAGCAACCCGGAGTGTAATGAGCAGTTCTTC	CASNPECNEQFF
TRBJ1-1	.	.	TRBV12-3/TRBV12-4	TGTGCCAGCAGTAGGGGGACGTCTTATGAAGCTCTCTTT	CASSRGTSYEALF
TRBJ2-6	many	.	TRBV28	TGTGCCAGCAAAGAGCTAGACGTGGCCGGGGCCAACGTCCTGACTTTC	CASKELDVAGANVLTF
TRBJ1-2	many	.	TRBV28	TGTGCCAGCAGTTTAAGGGGTCAGGGGACTCACTATGGCTACACCTTC	CASSLRGQGTHYGYTF
TRBJ1-5	many	.	TRBV4-1	TGCGCCAGCAGCCAAGTGAGCAATCAGCCCCAGCATTTT	CASSQVSNQPQHF
TRBJ2-7	.	.	TRBV2	TGTGCCAGCAGTGAAGCTCCAACCGGGACACAGTACTTC	CASSEAPTGTQYF
TRBJ2-3	few	.	TRBV29-1	TGCAGCATTGAAGGGTCGAGACCGACTAGTGGGCTCACAGATACGCAGTATTTT	CSIEGSRPTSGLTDTQYF
TRBJ1-2	.	TRBD1	TRBV7-9	TGTGCCAGCATTCCGACAGGGATTTACGGCTACACCTTC	CASIPTGIYGYTF
TRBJ2-1	many	.	TRBV5-6	TGTGCCAGCAGGTTCCACAATGAGCAGTTCTTC	CASRFHNEQFF
TRBJ2-4	.	.	TRBV4-1	TGCGCCAGCAGCCAAGAGCCCCCCCAAAACAAAGGGGCCAAAAACATTCGGTACTTC	CASSQEPPQNKGAKNIRYF